These 30 T cell receptor beta chains came from one sample sequenced in a study of T cells expressing NK-cell markers (dated by TCRdb to 2019 to 2021). Libraries were made using 5' RACE. The listed sequencing device is Illumina HiSeq 2000. Reprocessed by TCRdb, the reads give a single entry per CDR3 protein sequence, without DNA. The table of this sample itemizes 300,000 to 450,000 distinct CDR3 sequences. The ten top clones hold roughly 5.5% of the sample. The specimen was blood T cells: a sorted CD56 or NKG2C T cell subset, CD4+ or CD8+ T cells, or bulk PBMC T cells (not recorded which). The source of these receptors is a man aged 18 to 69 in good health.

The chain recombines TRBV11-1 with TRBJ2-2; TCRdb selects TRBD2, and the lack of DNA leaves this call unchecked. Germline loops: CDR1 SGHAT, CDR2 FQDESV (reference sequence). This CDR3 comprises 16 residues. The CDR3: CASSLGRLVSSGELFF.

The J gene is TRBJ2-7, the V gene TRBV9; with no DNA, the TCRdb D assignment of TRBD1 cannot be verified. Per germline, CDR1 SGDLS and CDR2 YYNGEE. CDR3 length: 16 residues. This CDR3 is CASSARPGTGGSEQYF.

J is TRBJ1-1 and V is TRBV20-1. Germline lookup yields CDR1 DFQATT and CDR2 SNEGSKA (reference sequence). CDR3 length: 11 amino acids. CDR3 protein: CSARGGGEAFF.

CDR3 region: CSARAGLAANEQFF. V gene TRBV20-1 combines with J gene TRBJ2-1; lacking DNA, the TRBD2 call made by TCRdb goes unchecked. The CDR3 length is 14 residues. Germline V gene data show CDR1 as DFQATT and CDR2 as SNEGSKA (reference sequence).

This chain links TRBV11-2 with TRBJ2-3; checking the TCRdb D call of TRBD1 is not possible without DNA. The germline CDR1 and CDR2 sequences are SGHAT and FQNNGV. The CDR3 loop spans 15 amino acids. The CDR3: CASSSRTGDGDTQYF.

The chain recombines TRBV4-1 with TRBJ2-1; TCRdb calls TRBD2, which cannot be checked without DNA. This CDR3 has 15 amino acids. The germline gives CDR1 MGHRA, CDR2 YSYEKL. This CDR3 reads CASSQLGLTYNEQFF.

This chain's CDR3 is CASSRPRGSTYEQYF. The chain uses TRBV7-9 and TRBJ2-7; TCRdb designates TRBD1, a call that cannot be tested without DNA. The CDR3 sequence is 15 residues long. Per the germline V gene, CDR1 is SEHNR and CDR2 is FQNEAQ (reference sequence).

This chain joins TRBV5-6 and TRBJ1-2; lacking DNA, the TRBD1 call made by TCRdb goes unchecked. This CDR3 has 13 residues. Germline V gene sequence: CDR1 SGHDT, CDR2 YYEEEE. The CDR3 loop reads CASSLEEGVSGTF. The full variable domain, with the rest looked up from reference TRBV5-6 and TRBJ1-2, is DAGVTQSPTHLIKTRGQQVTLRCSPKSGHDTVSWYQQALGQGPQFIFQYYEEEERQRGNFPDRFSGHQFPNYSSELNVNALLLGDSALYLCASSLEEGVSGTFGSGTRLTVV.

The chain joins TRBV7-9 to TRBJ1-5; TCRdb names TRBD1, which stays unverified in the absence of DNA. Germline V lookup: CDR1 SEHNR, CDR2 FQNEAQ (reference sequence). This CDR3 spans 15 amino acids. CDR3 amino acids: CASSQGQGASQPQHF.

This CDR3 reads CSVEDRTSTNEKLFF. The chain links TRBV29-1 to TRBJ1-4. The CDR3 covers 15 residues. Germline CDR1 is SQVTM and CDR2 is ANQGSEA.

This rearrangement joins TRBV29-1 to TRBJ2-2; the D gene TCRdb calls, TRBD1, cannot be checked with no DNA. CDR1 and CDR2 (germline): SQVTM, ANQGSEA. The CDR3 contains 15 residues. Here the CDR3 reads CSVGPGTVNTGELFF.

This rearrangement joins TRBV4-2 to TRBJ2-3; TCRdb proposes TRBD2, but this gene call is untestable without DNA. Germline V gene lookup returns CDR1 LGHNA and CDR2 YNFKEQ. The CDR3 contains 16 residues. CDR3 loop: CASSQEFGSPLNTQYF.

The gene calls are TRBV7-9 and TRBJ2-7; the TCRdb D gene call, TRBD1, has no DNA to confirm it. The germline gives CDR1 SEHNR, CDR2 FQNEAQ (reference sequence). The CDR3 covers 14 residues. The CDR3 loop is CASSSGDRGYEQYF.

This chain links TRBV11-1 with TRBJ2-3; TCRdb designates TRBD1, a call that cannot be tested without DNA. Germline CDR1 is SGHAT and CDR2 is FQDESV (reference sequence). The CDR3 extends over 17 amino acids. This CDR3 reads CASSLSPLRGGTDTQYF.

The V and J genes are TRBV27 and TRBJ2-1; the TRBD2 assignment by TCRdb is unverifiable without DNA. Germline assignment: CDR1 MNHEY and CDR2 SMNVEV (reference sequence). This CDR3 contains 15 residues. The CDR3 is CASSLKGLAGGRQFF.

The chain uses TRBV21-1 and TRBJ2-7; TCRdb gives TRBD1 as the D gene, but with no DNA this cannot be confirmed. TRBV21-1 is labeled a pseudogene. The CDR3 runs 18 residues. The CDR3 loop reads CASSSLGCSGRTTYEQYF.

The rearrangement uses TRBV30 and TRBJ1-5; lacking DNA, the TRBD1 call made by TCRdb goes unchecked. The CDR3 totals 13 residues. From germline, CDR1 is GTSNPN and CDR2 SVGIG (reference sequence). This chain's CDR3 is CAWSRDPFQPQHF.

The chain has TRBV6-2 or TRBV6-3 and TRBJ2-7; there is no DNA to check the TCRdb D call of TRBD1. This CDR3 comprises 15 residues. Germline CDR1 is MNHEY and CDR2 is SVGEGT. The CDR3 spells CASSNRGPRGDEQYF.

V usage is TRBV3-1 and J usage is TRBJ2-3; as DNA is missing, the TRBD2 call by TCRdb cannot be tested. Germline assignment: CDR1 LGHDT and CDR2 YNNKEL (reference sequence). The CDR3 extends over 18 amino acids. The CDR3 loop reads CASSQPPYGASVSDTQYF.

The chain is built from TRBV4-1 and TRBJ2-1; lacking DNA, the TRBD2 call made by TCRdb goes unchecked. Germline V gives CDR1 MGHRA, CDR2 YSYEKL. The CDR3 is 16 amino acids. CDR3 sequence reads: CASSRRTTQEGNEQFF.

J is TRBJ1-2 and V is TRBV7-8; TCRdb selects TRBD1, and the lack of DNA leaves this call unchecked. The CDR3 contains 15 residues. Germline CDR1 reads SGHVS; CDR2 reads FQNEAQ. The chain's CDR3 is CASSGQGARGYGYTF.

J is TRBJ2-2 and V is TRBV2; TCRdb's D call, TRBD2, is unchecked because there is no DNA. The CDR3 covers 14 residues. Germline V gene lookup returns CDR1 SNHLY and CDR2 FYNNEI. This CDR3 reads CASRKGLNTGELFF. The variable domain in full, with the rest retrieved from reference TRBV2 and TRBJ2-2, is EPEVTQTPSHQVTQMGQEVILRCVPISNHLYFYWYRQILGQKVEFLVSFYNNEISEKSEIFDDQFSVERPDGSNFTLKIRSTKLEDSAMYFCASRKGLNTGELFFGEGSRLTVL.

This rearrangement joins TRBV28 to TRBJ2-7; TCRdb calls TRBD1, which cannot be checked without DNA. The CDR3 sequence is 16 residues long. In germline, CDR1 is MDHEN, CDR2 SYDVKM. This CDR3 reads CASSQLQGGSPYEQYF.

The chain recombines TRBV18 with TRBJ2-7; lacking DNA, the TRBD1 call made by TCRdb goes unchecked. This CDR3 has 14 residues. The germline CDR1 and CDR2 sequences are KGHSH and LQKENI. The CDR3 is CASSPGAAGGEQYF.

CDR3 protein: CASSFSSQATGELFF. This chain uses TRBV5-8 with TRBJ2-2; TCRdb names TRBD1, which stays unverified in the absence of DNA. Germline lookup yields CDR1 SGHTS and CDR2 YDEGEE. The length of the CDR3 is 15 residues.

The chain is built from TRBV12-3 or TRBV12-4 and TRBJ2-3; there is no DNA to check the TCRdb D call of TRBD1. The length of the CDR3 is 17 residues. The CDR3 region is CASSLSRTGMVTDTQYF.

The CDR3: CASSEGYTGEGQPQHF. This sequence joins TRBV7-9 and TRBJ1-5; as DNA is missing, the TRBD1 call by TCRdb cannot be tested. CDR3 size: 16 residues. Germline V gives CDR1 SEHNR, CDR2 FQNEAQ (reference sequence).

The chain carries TRBV7-9 and TRBJ2-3; TCRdb gives TRBD2 as the D gene, but with no DNA this cannot be confirmed. Germline V gene lookup returns CDR1 SEHNR and CDR2 FQNEAQ (reference sequence). This CDR3 is 12 amino acids long. CDR3 sequence reads: CASAGALRTQYF.

CDR3 loop: CASSSNLGVFMETQYF. The V and J genes are TRBV5-6 and TRBJ2-5. In germline, CDR1 is SGHDT, CDR2 YYEEEE. This CDR3 spans 16 amino acids.

The chain is built from TRBV5-1 and TRBJ1-5. CDR3 size: 13 residues. Germline-derived CDR1 and CDR2 are SGHRS and YFSETQ. CDR3 in amino acids: CASSLKGYQPQHF.